These 18 T cell receptor beta chains were sequenced from one sample in a study of T cell responses to AZD1222 COVID-19 vaccine. Assay: immunoSEQ multiplex PCR; the TCRdb copy retains only in-frame clones and omits some. This table has more than 150,000 clones, about nine tenths appearing once. Sequencing was performed on peripheral blood, taken on day 0 of AZD1222 vaccination. The receptors derive from an adult in good health.

CDR3: CAISDLVLNYGYTF. The CDR3 nucleotides read TGTGCCATCAGTGACTTGGTCCTTAACTATGGCTACACCTTC. The rearrangement uses TRBV10-3 and TRBJ1-2; D is unresolved. V was clipped by 3 bases and J by 1 base, with 9 bases between them. Germline V CDR1 and CDR2: ENHRY, SYGVKD. This CDR3 contains 14 residues.

J is TRBJ2-7 and V is TRBV2; 7 bases align to TRBD2. The CDR3 is 17 residues long. The J segment lost 7 bases and the V segment lost 8 bases, leaving 23 bases of the junction unmatched. Germline CDR1 is SNHLY and CDR2 is FYNNEI. The CDR3 nucleotides read TGTGCCAGCCGGCAGGGAGGGGCGCAAAAACAGGAGGGGGAGCAGTACTTC. Translation: CASRQGGAQKQEGEQYF.

This clone has a handful of counts. The V and J genes are TRBV19 and TRBJ1-1, with TRBD1 as a possible D gene (5 bases). This CDR3 contains 11 residues. Between the trimmed V and J ends, which lost 6 bases and 5 bases, there was a span of 7 bases. CDR1 and CDR2 (germline): LNHDA, SQIVND (reference sequence). The chain's CDR3 is CASRGTTEAFF. The CDR3 region has the DNA TGTGCCAGTAGGGGGACGACTGAAGCTTTCTTT.

The V call is TRBV9, the J call TRBJ2-2, with D unclear. The CDR3 is made up of 17 amino acids. The V gene's germline CDR1 is SGDLS and CDR2 YYNGEE. Between the trimmed V and J ends, which lost 1 base and 1 base, there was a span of 14 bases. The CDR3, as DNA: TGTGCCAGCAGCGTAATGACGGGCGCGCTGAACACCGGGGAGCTGTTTTTT. Translated, it gives CASSVMTGALNTGELFF.

V and J are TRBV11-1 and TRBJ1-1; no clear D. This CDR3 comprises 12 residues. The V and J ends lost 3 bases and 3 bases respectively, with 5 bases between them. Per germline, CDR1 SGHAT and CDR2 FQDESV (reference sequence). The CDR3 sequence: CASSLRDTEAFF. The CDR3 region has the DNA TGTGCCAGCAGCTTGAGGGACACTGAAGCTTTCTTT.

The chain is built from TRBV18 and TRBJ2-1, with 8 bases identical to TRBD2. From germline, CDR1 is KGHSH and CDR2 LQKENI. Unmatched junction bases numbered 2, after V lost 0 bases and J lost 4 bases. CDR3 length: 15 residues. This chain's CDR3 is CASSPPASGYNEQFF. DNA of the CDR3: TGTGCCAGCTCACCACCGGCTAGCGGGTACAATGAGCAGTTCTTC.

The chain employs TRBV7-9 and TRBJ1-2, with D perhaps TRBD1 (6 bases). CDR3 size: 15 residues. Trimming left V 2 bases short and J 8 bases short, with 18 bases between. Germline loops: CDR1 SEHNR, CDR2 FQNEAQ (reference sequence). The CDR3 region has the DNA TGTGCCAGCAGCTTACTATGGACAGATCGGAACGGCTACACCTTC. This translates into CASSLLWTDRNGYTF.

V is TRBV2 and J is TRBJ2-7; 12 bases are shared with TRBD2. The CDR3 length is 14 residues. Per germline, CDR1 SNHLY and CDR2 FYNNEI. Trimming cost V 4 bases and J 7 bases; bases outside gene matches: 5. In DNA, the CDR3 is TGTGCCAGCAGTGGACTAGCGGGAGTGTATGAGCAGTACTTC. It is translated as CASSGLAGVYEQYF.

This clone was observed a few times. CDR3 amino acids: CASSLLGGYNEQYF. The CDR3 nucleotides read TGTGCCAGCAGCTTATTAGGGGGTTACAACGAGCAGTACTTC. The chain links TRBV13 to TRBJ2-7; a possible D gene is TRBD1 (6 bases). Germline CDR1 PRHDT, CDR2 FYEKMQ (reference sequence). The CDR3 totals 14 residues. Trimming took off 2 bases at V and 5 bases at J, with 13 bases between the two ends.

This chain connects TRBV28 to TRBJ1-1; D is unresolved. The CDR3 runs 12 residues. V shed 2 bases and J shed 2 bases, with 3 bases lying between them. Germline CDR1 is MDHEN and CDR2 is SYDVKM. The CDR3 loop reads CASSLTNTEAFF. CDR3 bases: TGTGCCAGCAGTTTAACAAACACTGAAGCTTTCTTT. The full variable domain, its missing parts supplied by reference TRBV28 and TRBJ1-1, is DVKVTQSSRYLVKRTGEKVFLECVQDMDHENMFWYRQDPGLGLRLIYFSYDVKMKEKGDIPEGYSVSREKKERFSLILESASTNQTSMYLCASSLTNTEAFFGQGTRLTVV.

The V and J genes are TRBV7-2 and TRBJ1-1; D remains unclear. The CDR3 is 13 residues long. Germline assignment: CDR1 SGHTA and CDR2 FQGNSA. The V and J ends lost 3 bases and 1 base respectively, with 6 bases between them. The CDR3 region has the DNA TGTGCCAGCAGCTTCGACGAGAACACTGAAGCTTTCTTT. It encodes CASSFDENTEAFF.

The chain uses TRBV10-3 and TRBJ2-1, with 12 bases aligning to TRBD2. The CDR3 consists of 21 residues. V gave up 0 bases and J gave up 7 bases; unmatched junction bases: 19. Germline values: CDR1 ENHRY, CDR2 SYGVKD. CDR3 sequence (DNA): TGTGCCATCAGTGAGTCATCGGGGACAGGGCCTACTAGCGGGAGGCAAAATGAGCAGTTCTTC. Its protein product is CAISESSGTGPTSGRQNEQFF.

The genes are TRBV2 and TRBJ2-3; 15 bases match TRBD2. J was trimmed by 2 bases and V by 5 bases; bases with no gene match: 2. CDR3 length: 16 residues. Germline values: CDR1 SNHLY, CDR2 FYNNEI. The CDR3, as DNA: TGTGCCAGCAGTTGGACTAGCGGGAGGGACACAGATACGCAGTATTTT. This encodes CASSWTSGRDTDTQYF. Supplemented by reference TRBV2 and TRBJ2-3, the full variable domain reads EPEVTQTPSHQVTQMGQEVILRCVPISNHLYFYWYRQILGQKVEFLVSFYNNEISEKSEIFDDQFSVERPDGSNFTLKIRSTKLEDSAMYFCASSWTSGRDTDTQYFGPGTRLTVL.

This sequence joins TRBV3-1 (or the pseudogene TRBV3-2) and TRBJ1-4, with 8 bases that match TRBD1. Germline CDR1 reads LGHDT; CDR2 reads YNNKEL (reference sequence). The CDR3 totals 21 residues. The V segment lost 4 bases and the J segment 4 bases; nucleotides outside the gene matches: 23. Here the CDR3 DNA reads TGTGCCAGCAGCCCCCTACCGGGACAGGAGCCTTATACCGCCGTTAATGAAAAACTGTTTTTT. Translated, it gives CASSPLPGQEPYTAVNEKLFF.

The V call is TRBV3-1 (or the pseudogene TRBV3-2), the J call TRBJ1-1; D is possibly TRBD1 (6 bases). From germline, CDR1 is LGHDT and CDR2 YNNKEL (reference sequence). The CDR3 length is 15 residues. Trimming removed 3 bases at V and 4 bases at J, with 15 bases between. CDR3 residues: CASSHGGARGTEAFF. The DNA for the CDR3 is TGTGCCAGCAGCCACGGGGGGGCAAGAGGCACTGAAGCTTTCTTT.

The genes are TRBV19 and TRBJ1-5; 10 nucleotides line up with TRBD1. In germline, CDR1 is LNHDA, CDR2 SQIVND (reference sequence). This CDR3 region has 16 residues. With 7 bases clipped from V and 10 bases from J, the junction kept 16 bases outside the gene matches. The CDR3 nucleotides read TGTGCCAGTATCTCGGCGGGGACAGGGGCAATCAGCCCCCAGCATTTT. This gives the protein CASISAGTGAISPQHF. The full variable domain, with the rest looked up from reference TRBV19 and TRBJ1-5, is DGGITQSPKYLFRKEGQNVTLSCEQNLNHDAMYWYRQDPGQGLRLIYYSQIVNDFQKGDIAEGYSVSREKKESFPLTVTSAQKNPTAFYLCASISAGTGAISPQHFGDGTRLSIL.

The CDR3 DNA follows: TGTGCCAGCAGGACGGGACAGACTACGGATGGCTACACCTTC. This encodes CASRTGQTTDGYTF. The chain links TRBV28 to TRBJ1-2; 7 bases align to TRBD1. The CDR3 is 14 residues long. Germline V CDR1 and CDR2: MDHEN, SYDVKM. V lost 6 bases, J lost 6 bases, and 10 bases stayed unmatched.

The chain uses TRBV6-5 and TRBJ2-3; TRBD2 agrees at 9 bases. V trimming: 5 bases; J trimming: 10 bases; junction bases outside the gene matches: 10. This CDR3 spans 14 amino acids. In germline, CDR1 is MNHEY, CDR2 SVGAGI. The CDR3 DNA reads as TGTGCCAGCAGTCCCCCGGGGGCGGGGGGGTCGCAGTATTTT. This gives the protein CASSPPGAGGSQYF.